This TCR beta chain was recorded in a study of blood T cell repertoires in COVID-19. As for the study in general: Samples came from the United States, Italy and Spain, spanning acute and convalescent COVID-19.

The protocol was immunoSEQ multiplex PCR, while the TCRdb copy is restricted to in-frame clones and leaves out a portion. The sample includes about 200,000 clones, around 90% of them seen just once. Among Cohort 3 donors, those recovered had two negative PCRs, clearance, or symptom resolution. Germline CDR1 and CDR2: GTSNPN and SVGIG (reference sequence). V dropped 0 bases and J dropped 4; count of bases not matched to a gene: 5. The CDR3 spans 14 residues. The sequence was obtained from a woman between 18 and 29 years old who had recovered from COVID-19. Sequenced input: PBMCs or T cells enriched from blood (not recorded which). The rearrangement joins TRBV30 to TRBJ1-2; 7 bases line up with TRBD1. CDR3: CAWSVGTAAYGYTF. The CDR3 DNA reads as TGTGCCTGGAGTGTTGGGACAGCAGCCTATGGCTACACCTTC.